The 23 T cell receptor beta chains reported below all come from one sample, sequenced in a study of T cell responses to AZD1222 COVID-19 vaccine. Assay: immunoSEQ multiplex PCR; the TCRdb copy retains only in-frame clones and omits some. The table records about 95,000 clones, roughly nine tenths of them present only once. The sequences come from peripheral blood, collected on day 0 of AZD1222 vaccination. These receptor sequences come from an adult in good health.

This chain connects TRBV30 to TRBJ2-4, with 8 positions matching TRBD2. With 3 bases clipped from V and 7 bases from J, the junction kept 2 bases outside the gene matches. The CDR3 length is 12 residues. Germline V gene sequence: CDR1 GTSNPN, CDR2 SVGIG (reference sequence). The CDR3, as DNA: TGTGCCTGGAGCCCGGGAGGGAACATTCAGTACTTC. Translation: CAWSPGGNIQYF.

This chain joins TRBV2 and TRBJ2-5; a possible D gene is TRBD1 (5 bases). Per the germline V gene, CDR1 is SNHLY and CDR2 is FYNNEI. CDR3 length: 16 residues. The V end was cut by 0 bases, the J end by 4 bases, with 15 bases between. Written as DNA, the CDR3 is TGTGCCAGCAGTGAAGCGGTCGTACAGGAAGGAGAGACCCAGTACTTC. Translated: CASSEAVVQEGETQYF.

This clone was seen just once. The chain employs TRBV5-5 and TRBJ1-1; the D gene is possibly TRBD1 (5 bases). Germline V CDR1 and CDR2: SGHKS, YYEKEE (reference sequence). With 6 bases removed from V and 4 bases from J, the gap between germline ends came to 13 bases. This CDR3 has 13 amino acids. CDR3 sequence: CASKQGMFTEAFF. The CDR3 DNA sequence: TGTGCCAGCAAGCAGGGAATGTTCACTGAAGCTTTCTTT.

V usage is TRBV18 and J usage is TRBJ2-3; D is ambiguous. CDR3 length equals 14 residues. Deletions cut 2 bases from V and 0 bases from J, with 6 bases between. Germline V lookup: CDR1 KGHSH, CDR2 LQKENI. The CDR3 coding sequence is TGTGCCAGCTCACCAGGCAGAAGCACAGATACGCAGTATTTT. Its translation: CASSPGRSTDTQYF.

This clone was counted a single time. The chain uses TRBV13 and TRBJ1-2, with D unclear. The germline gives CDR1 PRHDT, CDR2 FYEKMQ (reference sequence). The V end lost 5 bases, the J end lost 0 bases, and 10 bases lay between the germline ends. The CDR3 is 14 amino acids. The CDR3: CASSNGRSNYGYTF. The CDR3 DNA sequence: TGTGCCAGCAGCAACGGGCGGTCTAACTATGGCTACACCTTC.

V usage is TRBV6-5 and J usage is TRBJ2-5, with 12 positions matching TRBD2. Germline-derived CDR1 and CDR2 are MNHEY and SVGAGI. The J segment lost 5 bases and the V segment lost 5 bases, leaving 6 bases of the junction unmatched. The CDR3 runs 15 residues. In nucleotides, the CDR3 is TGTGCCAGCAGTCTAGCGGGGGGGGTACAGGAGACCCAGTACTTC. Translated, it gives CASSLAGGVQETQYF.

This chain connects TRBV12-5 to TRBJ1-4; maybe TRBD1 (6 bases). Germline V gives CDR1 LGHNT, CDR2 FRNRAP. Trimming removed 5 bases from V and 8 bases from J, with 18 bases in between. The CDR3 sequence is 15 residues long. CDR3 sequence: CASGPGGSTGEKLFF. The CDR3, as DNA: TGTGCTAGTGGTCCTGGGGGCAGTACTGGGGAAAAACTGTTTTTT.

V usage is TRBV19 and J usage is TRBJ1-4; weak D call: TRBD1 (5 bases). The germline V and J ends were trimmed by 4 bases and 2 bases, with 8 bases remaining between them. The CDR3 has 14 residues. Germline CDR1 and CDR2: LNHDA and SQIVND (reference sequence). The CDR3 loop is CASSRGSTNEKLFF. CDR3 DNA sequence: TGTGCCAGTAGTAGGGGGAGCACTAATGAAAAACTGTTTTTT. The full variable domain, its missing parts supplied by reference TRBV19 and TRBJ1-4, is DGGITQSPKYLFRKEGQNVTLSCEQNLNHDAMYWYRQDPGQGLRLIYYSQIVNDFQKGDIAEGYSVSREKKESFPLTVTSAQKNPTAFYLCASSRGSTNEKLFFGSGTQLSVL.

The gene calls are TRBV6-4 and TRBJ1-4; D gene unclear. V was pared by 6 bases and J by 3 bases, with 8 bases between. CDR1 and CDR2 from the germline V gene are MRHNA and SNTAGT. The CDR3 loop spans 13 amino acids. The CDR3 spells CASSRDANEKLFF. The DNA for the CDR3 is TGTGCCAGCAGCCGGGATGCTAATGAAAAACTGTTTTTT.

The chain employs TRBV5-6 and TRBJ1-1; perhaps TRBD1 as D (5 bases). The CDR3 spans 16 residues. CDR1 SGHDT and CDR2 YYEEEE come from the germline V gene. V was pared by 0 bases and J by 0 bases, with 12 bases between. CDR3 amino acids: CASSLAQGTMNTEAFF. The DNA for the CDR3 is TGTGCCAGCAGCTTGGCCCAGGGTACGATGAACACTGAAGCTTTCTTT. The full variable domain, rest sourced from reference TRBV5-6 and TRBJ1-1, is DAGVTQSPTHLIKTRGQQVTLRCSPKSGHDTVSWYQQALGQGPQFIFQYYEEEERQRGNFPDRFSGHQFPNYSSELNVNALLLGDSALYLCASSLAQGTMNTEAFFGQGTRLTVV.

V usage is TRBV6-4 and J usage is TRBJ2-5; D is uncertain. V was cut by 5 bases and J by 4 bases, with 8 bases left in between. Per the germline V gene, CDR1 is MRHNA and CDR2 is SNTAGT. This CDR3 comprises 12 residues. The CDR3 DNA is TGTGCCAGCAGTATGGACGGAGAGACCCAGTACTTC. Protein: CASSMDGETQYF.

The chain recombines TRBV30 with TRBJ1-4; D unresolved. The V end lost 5 bases, the J end lost 8 bases, and 18 bases lay between the germline ends. CDR1 and CDR2 (germline): GTSNPN, SVGIG (reference sequence). The CDR3 contains 14 residues. As DNA, the CDR3 is TGTGCCTGGTCGTCTTTGGACCACGGAGAAAAACTGTTTTTT. Protein sequence: CAWSSLDHGEKLFF.

The rearrangement uses TRBV5-1 and TRBJ2-7, with D perhaps matching TRBD1 (6 bases). The CDR3 contains 15 residues. Germline assignment: CDR1 SGHRS and CDR2 YFSETQ. V was cut by 1 base and J by 2 bases, with 13 bases left in between. The CDR3 here is CASSLIPGTTYEQYF. CDR3 DNA sequence: TGCGCCAGCAGCTTGATTCCGGGGACAACCTACGAGCAGTACTTC.

The genes are TRBV4-2 and TRBJ1-3; the D is unclear. Germline V gene data show CDR1 as LGHNA and CDR2 as YNFKEQ. The V and J ends lost 2 bases and 3 bases respectively, with 11 bases between them. The CDR3 sequence is 15 residues long. The CDR3 DNA reads TGTGCCAGCAGCCAATCCGAGGACGGTGGAAACACCATATATTTT. Translation gives CASSQSEDGGNTIYF.

The genes are TRBV2 and TRBJ2-2; TRBD1 aligns across 10 bases. V was pared by 6 bases and J by 4 bases, with 5 bases of the junction left unmatched. Germline CDR1 reads SNHLY; CDR2 reads FYNNEI. The CDR3 contains 15 residues. In DNA form, the CDR3 reads TGTGCCAGCAGGGACAGGGGGGCCGCCACCGGGGAGCTGTTTTTT. Its protein is CASRDRGAATGELFF.

The rearrangement links TRBV28 to TRBJ1-5; D is uncertain. Germline assignment: CDR1 MDHEN and CDR2 SYDVKM. CDR3 length equals 14 residues. The V end was cut by 2 bases, the J end by 6 bases, with 11 bases between. The CDR3 protein is CASSLRSFTQPQHF. The CDR3, as DNA: TGTGCCAGCAGTTTACGGTCGTTCACTCAGCCCCAGCATTTT. The full variable domain, completed using reference TRBV28 and TRBJ1-5, is DVKVTQSSRYLVKRTGEKVFLECVQDMDHENMFWYRQDPGLGLRLIYFSYDVKMKEKGDIPEGYSVSREKKERFSLILESASTNQTSMYLCASSLRSFTQPQHFGDGTRLSIL.

The chain joins TRBV19 to TRBJ1-2; D gene unclear. This CDR3 spans 13 amino acids. The germline V and J ends were trimmed by 4 bases and 7 bases, with 13 bases remaining between them. Germline assignment: CDR1 LNHDA and CDR2 SQIVND (reference sequence). The CDR3 loop is CASSTNPPFGYTF. CDR3 in DNA: TGTGCCAGTAGTACCAACCCCCCGTTTGGCTACACCTTC.

The chain joins TRBV18 to TRBJ1-1; tentatively, D is TRBD1 (5 bases). This CDR3 comprises 16 residues. The V gene's germline CDR1 is KGHSH and CDR2 LQKENI. Deletions cut 1 base from V and 3 bases from J, with 15 bases between. CDR3 residues: CASSPLSPGLDTEAFF. CDR3 DNA: TGTGCCAGCTCACCACTATCGCCGGGACTGGACACTGAAGCTTTCTTT.

J is TRBJ2-2 and V is TRBV4-1, with TRBD2 identical over 11 bases. Germline loops: CDR1 MGHRA, CDR2 YSYEKL. The CDR3 is 17 residues long. The J segment lost 0 bases and the V segment lost 0 bases, leaving 0 bases of the junction unmatched. CDR3: CASSQELAGANTGELFF. The CDR3 coding sequence is TGCGCCAGCAGCCAAGAACTAGCGGGGGCGAACACCGGGGAGCTGTTTTTT.

J is TRBJ1-3 and V is TRBV2, with a possible D match to TRBD1 (6 bases). Germline V gene sequence: CDR1 SNHLY, CDR2 FYNNEI. V gave up 10 bases and J gave up 0 bases, with 16 bases separating them. This CDR3 region has 15 residues. CDR3 DNA sequence: TGTGCCACCCGAGGGGGTTTGCTCTCTGGAAACACCATATATTTT. As protein: CATRGGLLSGNTIYF.

V usage is TRBV7-8 and J usage is TRBJ1-5; TRBD1 aligns across 8 bases. The CDR3 has 18 amino acids. CDR1 and CDR2 from the germline V gene are SGHVS and FQNEAQ. V dropped 1 base and J dropped 1; count of bases not matched to a gene: 9. In DNA form, the CDR3 reads TGTGCCAGCAGCTTAGAGGAGCAGGGGGCCGGGAGCAATCAGCCCCAGCATTTT. Translation: CASSLEEQGAGSNQPQHF. Using reference TRBV7-8 and TRBJ1-5 for the parts outside the CDR3, the full variable domain is GAGVSQSPRYKVAKRGQDVALRCDPISGHVSLFWYQQALGQGPEFLTYFQNEAQLDKSGLPSDRFFAERPEGSVSTLKIQRTQQEDSAVYLCASSLEEQGAGSNQPQHFGDGTRLSIL.

The CDR3 loop reads CASSLEQGVTEAFF. CDR3 DNA sequence: TGTGCCAGCAGCTTAGAACAGGGGGTCACTGAAGCTTTCTTT. The chain has TRBV7-9 and TRBJ1-1; 8 nucleotides match TRBD1. The V gene end was trimmed by 1 base and the J gene end by 4 bases; junction bases not matched to a gene: 2. This CDR3 region has 14 residues. Germline V gene data show CDR1 as SEHNR and CDR2 as FQNEAQ (reference sequence).

This rearrangement joins TRBV9 to TRBJ1-2, with unresolved D. CDR1 SGDLS and CDR2 YYNGEE come from the germline V gene. CDR3 length equals 15 residues. The V end was cut by 4 bases, the J end by 4 bases, with 17 bases between. CDR3 protein: CASSQISTGIYGYTF. In DNA, the CDR3 is TGTGCCAGCAGCCAAATCTCGACGGGGATCTATGGCTACACCTTC.